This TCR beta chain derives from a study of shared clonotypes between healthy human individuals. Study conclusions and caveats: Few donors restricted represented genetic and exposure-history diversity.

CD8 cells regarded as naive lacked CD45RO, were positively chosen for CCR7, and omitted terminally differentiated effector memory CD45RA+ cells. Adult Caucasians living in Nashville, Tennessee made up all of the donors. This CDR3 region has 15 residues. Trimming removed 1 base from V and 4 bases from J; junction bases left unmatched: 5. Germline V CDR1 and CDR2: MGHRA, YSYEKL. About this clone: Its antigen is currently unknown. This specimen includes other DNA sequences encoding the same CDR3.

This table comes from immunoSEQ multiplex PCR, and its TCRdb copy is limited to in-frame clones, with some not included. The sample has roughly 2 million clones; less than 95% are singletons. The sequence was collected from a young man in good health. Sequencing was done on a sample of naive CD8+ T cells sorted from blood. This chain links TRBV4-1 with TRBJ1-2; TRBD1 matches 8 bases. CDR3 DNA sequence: TGCGCCAGCAGCCAAGTACCAGGGGGCGGCTATGGCTACACCTTC. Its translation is CASSQVPGGGYGYTF.